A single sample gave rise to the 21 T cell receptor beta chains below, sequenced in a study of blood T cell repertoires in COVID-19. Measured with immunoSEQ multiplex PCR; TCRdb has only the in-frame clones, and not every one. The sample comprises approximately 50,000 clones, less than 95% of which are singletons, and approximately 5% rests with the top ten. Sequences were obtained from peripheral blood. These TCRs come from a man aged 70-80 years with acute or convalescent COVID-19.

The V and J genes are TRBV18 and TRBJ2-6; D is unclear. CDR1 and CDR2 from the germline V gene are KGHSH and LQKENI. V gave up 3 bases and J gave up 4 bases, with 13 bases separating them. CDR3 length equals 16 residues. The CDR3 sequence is CASSPVPFSGANVLTF. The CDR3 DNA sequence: TGTGCCAGCTCACCTGTCCCTTTTTCCGGGGCCAACGTCCTGACTTTC.

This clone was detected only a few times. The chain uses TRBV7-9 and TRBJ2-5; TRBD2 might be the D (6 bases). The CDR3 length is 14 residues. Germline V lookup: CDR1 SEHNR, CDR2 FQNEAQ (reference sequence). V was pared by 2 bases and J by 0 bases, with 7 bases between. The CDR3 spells CASSLRLDQETQYF. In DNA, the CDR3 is TGTGCCAGCAGCTTAAGACTAGACCAAGAGACCCAGTACTTC.

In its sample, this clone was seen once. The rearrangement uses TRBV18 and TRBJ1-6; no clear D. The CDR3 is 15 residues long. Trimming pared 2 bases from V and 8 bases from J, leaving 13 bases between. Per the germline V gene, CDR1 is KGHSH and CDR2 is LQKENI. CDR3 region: CASSPTAFRDSPLHF. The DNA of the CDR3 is TGTGCCAGCTCACCAACAGCCTTTCGAGATTCACCCCTCCACTTT.

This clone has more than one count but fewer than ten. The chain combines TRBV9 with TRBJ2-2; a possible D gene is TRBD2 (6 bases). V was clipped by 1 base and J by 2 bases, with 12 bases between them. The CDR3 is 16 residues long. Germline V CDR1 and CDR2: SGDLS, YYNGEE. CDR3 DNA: TGTGCCAGCAGCGTAAATAGCGGAGTTAACACCGGGGAGCTGTTTTTT. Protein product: CASSVNSGVNTGELFF.

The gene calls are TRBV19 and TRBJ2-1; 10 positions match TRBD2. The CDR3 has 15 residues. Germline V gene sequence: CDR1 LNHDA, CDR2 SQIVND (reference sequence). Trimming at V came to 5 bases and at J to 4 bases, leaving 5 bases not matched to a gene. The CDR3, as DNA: TGTGCCAGTAGTGTCAGCGGGGGGGCGTACAATGAGCAGTTCTTC. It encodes CASSVSGGAYNEQFF.

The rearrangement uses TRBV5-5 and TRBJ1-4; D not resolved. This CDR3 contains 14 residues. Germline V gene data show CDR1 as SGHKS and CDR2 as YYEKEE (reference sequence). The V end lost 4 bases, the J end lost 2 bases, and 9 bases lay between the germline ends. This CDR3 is CASSVVGTNEKLFF. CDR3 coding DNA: TGTGCCAGCAGCGTCGTCGGTACTAATGAAAAACTGTTTTTT.

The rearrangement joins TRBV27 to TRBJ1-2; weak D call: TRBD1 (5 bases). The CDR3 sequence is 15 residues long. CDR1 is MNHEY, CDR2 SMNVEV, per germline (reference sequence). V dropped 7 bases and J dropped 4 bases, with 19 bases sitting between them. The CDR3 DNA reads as TGTGCCAGCACCGTCTCCCCCGGGGGGAGCTATGGCTACACCTTC. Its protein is CASTVSPGGSYGYTF.

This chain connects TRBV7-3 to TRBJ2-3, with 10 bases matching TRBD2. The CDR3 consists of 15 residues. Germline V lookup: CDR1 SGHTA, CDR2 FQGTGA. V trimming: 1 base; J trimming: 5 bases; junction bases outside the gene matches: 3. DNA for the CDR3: TGTGCCAGCAGCTTAAGAGCGGGGGGGCAAGATACGCAGTATTTT. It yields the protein CASSLRAGGQDTQYF.

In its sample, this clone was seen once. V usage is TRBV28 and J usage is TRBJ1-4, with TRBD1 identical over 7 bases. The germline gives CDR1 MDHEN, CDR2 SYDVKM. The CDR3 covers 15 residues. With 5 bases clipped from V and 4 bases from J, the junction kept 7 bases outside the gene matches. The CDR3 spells CASSPPGQRNEKLFF. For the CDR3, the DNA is TGTGCCAGCAGTCCTCCGGGACAGCGTAATGAAAAACTGTTTTTT.

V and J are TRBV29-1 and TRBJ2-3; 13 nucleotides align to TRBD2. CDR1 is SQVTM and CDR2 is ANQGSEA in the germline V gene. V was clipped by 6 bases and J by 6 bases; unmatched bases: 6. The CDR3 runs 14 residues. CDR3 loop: CSVEGLAGSDTQYF. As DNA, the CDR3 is TGCAGCGTCGAGGGACTAGCGGGGTCTGATACGCAGTATTTT.

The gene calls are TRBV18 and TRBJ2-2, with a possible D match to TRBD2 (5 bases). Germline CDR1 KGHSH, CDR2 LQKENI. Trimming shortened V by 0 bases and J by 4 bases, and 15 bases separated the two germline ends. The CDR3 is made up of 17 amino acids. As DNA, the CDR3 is TGTGCCAGCTCACCACCGGCTAGGAGCGCGGGCACCGGGGAGCTGTTTTTT. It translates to CASSPPARSAGTGELFF.

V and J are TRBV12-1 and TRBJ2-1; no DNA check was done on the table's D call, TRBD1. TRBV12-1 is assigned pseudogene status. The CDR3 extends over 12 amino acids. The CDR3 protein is CASSNRVGEQFF. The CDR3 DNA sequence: TGTGCCAGCAGCAACAGGGTCGGGGAGCAGTTCTTC.

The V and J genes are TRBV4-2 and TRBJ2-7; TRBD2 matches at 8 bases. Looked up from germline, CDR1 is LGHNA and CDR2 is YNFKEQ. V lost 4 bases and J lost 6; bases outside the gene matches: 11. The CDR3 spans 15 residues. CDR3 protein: CASSPAGGGSVEQYF. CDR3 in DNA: TGTGCCAGCAGCCCTGCGGGCGGGGGGTCCGTCGAGCAGTACTTC.

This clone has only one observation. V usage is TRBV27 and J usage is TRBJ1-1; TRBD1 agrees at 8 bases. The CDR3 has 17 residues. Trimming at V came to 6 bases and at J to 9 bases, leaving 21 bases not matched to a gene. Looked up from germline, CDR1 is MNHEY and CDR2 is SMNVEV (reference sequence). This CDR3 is CASSRFRQGTIRSKAFF. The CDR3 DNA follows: TGTGCCAGCAGCCGATTCCGACAGGGGACTATACGGTCAAAAGCTTTCTTT.

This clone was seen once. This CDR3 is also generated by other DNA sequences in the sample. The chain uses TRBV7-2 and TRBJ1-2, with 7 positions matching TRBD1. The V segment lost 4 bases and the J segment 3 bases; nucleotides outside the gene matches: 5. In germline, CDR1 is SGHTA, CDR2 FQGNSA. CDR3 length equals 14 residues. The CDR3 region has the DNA TGTGCCAGCAGCTCTCGGACAGGTTACTATGGCTACACCTTC. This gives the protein CASSSRTGYYGYTF.

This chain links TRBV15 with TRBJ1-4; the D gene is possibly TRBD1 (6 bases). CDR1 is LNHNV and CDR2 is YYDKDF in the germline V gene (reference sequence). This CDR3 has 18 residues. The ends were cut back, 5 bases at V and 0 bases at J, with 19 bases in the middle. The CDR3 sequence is CATSGRTQKGATNEKLFF. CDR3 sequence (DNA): TGTGCCACCAGCGGAAGGACGCAGAAGGGGGCAACTAATGAAAAACTGTTTTTT. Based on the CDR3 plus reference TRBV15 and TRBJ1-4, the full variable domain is DAMVIQNPRYQVTQFGKPVTLSCSQTLNHNVMYWYQQKSSQAPKLLFHYYDKDFNNEADTPDNFQSRRPNTSFCFLDIRSPGLGDTAMYLCATSGRTQKGATNEKLFFGSGTQLSVL.

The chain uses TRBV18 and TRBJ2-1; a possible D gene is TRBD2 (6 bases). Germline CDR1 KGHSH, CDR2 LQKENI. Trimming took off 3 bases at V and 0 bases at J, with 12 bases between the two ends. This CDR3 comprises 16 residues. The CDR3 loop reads CASSPLSGSSYNEQFF. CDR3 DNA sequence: TGTGCCAGCTCACCCCTTAGCGGAAGCTCCTACAATGAGCAGTTCTTC.

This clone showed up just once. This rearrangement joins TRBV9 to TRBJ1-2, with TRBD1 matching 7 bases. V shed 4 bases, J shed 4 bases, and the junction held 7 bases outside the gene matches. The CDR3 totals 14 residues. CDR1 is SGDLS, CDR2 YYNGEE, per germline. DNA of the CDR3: TGTGCCAGCAGCCCCCGACAGGGCTCCTATGGCTACACCTTC. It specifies CASSPRQGSYGYTF.

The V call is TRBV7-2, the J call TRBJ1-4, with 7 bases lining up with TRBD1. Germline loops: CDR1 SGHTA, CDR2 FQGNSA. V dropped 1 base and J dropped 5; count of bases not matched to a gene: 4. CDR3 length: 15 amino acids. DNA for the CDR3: TGTGCCAGCAGCTTAGTGACAGGGCGGAATGAAAAACTGTTTTTT. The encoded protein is CASSLVTGRNEKLFF.

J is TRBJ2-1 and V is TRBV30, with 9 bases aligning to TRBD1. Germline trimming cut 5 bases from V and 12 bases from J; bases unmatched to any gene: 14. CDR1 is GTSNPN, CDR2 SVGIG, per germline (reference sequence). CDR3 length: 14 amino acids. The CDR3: CAWDRDRASFGQFF. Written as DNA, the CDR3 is TGTGCCTGGGACCGGGACAGGGCCTCCTTTGGGCAGTTCTTC.

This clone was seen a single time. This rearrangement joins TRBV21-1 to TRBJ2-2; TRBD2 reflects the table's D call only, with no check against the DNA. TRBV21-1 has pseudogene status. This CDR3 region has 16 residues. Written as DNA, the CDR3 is TGTGCCAGCAGCCCCCTCGGGGAAATGGGCACCGGGGAGCTGTTTTTT. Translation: CASSPLGEMGTGELFF.